One and the same sample provided the 23 T cell receptor beta chains below, sequenced in a study of blood T cell repertoires in COVID-19. The data were produced by immunoSEQ multiplex PCR, yet TCRdb's version contains in-frame clones alone and is incomplete. The table lists over 350,000 clones, 87% of them singletons. The source material was PBMCs or T cells enriched from blood (not recorded which). All receptors come from a woman younger than 35 with acute COVID-19.

The V call is TRBV10-3, the J call TRBJ2-1; 9 bases agree with TRBD1. Germline V gives CDR1 ENHRY, CDR2 SYGVKD. The V and J ends lost 10 bases and 5 bases, in that order; junction bases with no gene match: 9. The CDR3 runs 14 residues. CDR3 DNA: TGTGCCACCTCCACAGGGGGCCGGAACAATGAGCAGTTCTTC. Protein: CATSTGGRNNEQFF.

The V gene is TRBV6-5, the J gene TRBJ1-2, with D possibly TRBD1 on 6 matching bases. Trimming took 6 bases from V and 4 from J, leaving 18 bases between them. The CDR3 runs 15 residues. In germline, CDR1 is MNHEY, CDR2 SVGAGI. The CDR3 spells CASSRGPGVSYGYTF. The CDR3 coding sequence is TGTGCCAGCAGCCGCGGGCCAGGGGTCAGCTATGGCTACACCTTC.

This chain links TRBV24-1 with TRBJ2-1, with 9 nucleotides matching TRBD1. Germline loops: CDR1 KGHDR, CDR2 SFDVKD. This CDR3 is built from 14 residues. V shed 0 bases and J 13 bases; nucleotides not matched to a gene: 6. The CDR3 DNA is TGTGCCACCAGTGATTTGCGGGACAGGGAGGTTCAGTTCTTC. It codes for CATSDLRDREVQFF.

The genes are TRBV7-2 and TRBJ2-7; 8 nucleotides match TRBD2. CDR1 and CDR2 (germline): SGHTA, FQGNSA. V gave up 1 base and J gave up 4 bases; unmatched junction bases: 3. This CDR3 region has 14 residues. CDR3 DNA: TGTGCCAGCAGCTTAGTACGGGGGGGTTACGAGCAGTACTTC. It encodes CASSLVRGGYEQYF.

This chain links TRBV19 with TRBJ1-5, with D perhaps matching TRBD1 (6 bases). The V and J ends lost 6 bases and 5 bases respectively, with 17 bases between them. Germline CDR1 LNHDA, CDR2 SQIVND (reference sequence). This CDR3 comprises 15 residues. The CDR3 region is CASSTQGGRDQPQHF. CDR3 in DNA: TGTGCCAGTAGCACCCAAGGGGGACGGGATCAGCCCCAGCATTTT.

This clone has just one count. This sequence joins TRBV20-1 and TRBJ2-5; tentative D call: TRBD2 (6 bases). The germline V and J ends were trimmed by 3 bases and 4 bases, with 15 bases remaining between them. CDR1 is DFQATT and CDR2 is SNEGSKA in the germline V gene (reference sequence). This CDR3 comprises 14 residues. DNA for the CDR3: TGCAGTGCTAGTAAGGGAGGTGGTCGAGAGACCCAGTACTTC. The encoded protein is CSASKGGGRETQYF.

This sequence joins TRBV28 and TRBJ2-7, with 10 nucleotides matching TRBD2. The CDR3 contains 20 residues. Trimming took 5 bases from V and 4 from J; bases not matched to a gene: 23. Germline CDR1 is MDHEN and CDR2 is SYDVKM. CDR3 sequence reads: CASSPLRYAATSGRGYEQYF. The CDR3 coding sequence is TGTGCCAGCAGTCCCCTGAGGTACGCCGCGACTAGCGGGCGTGGGTACGAGCAGTACTTC.

The gene calls are TRBV19 and TRBJ1-1, with D hard to call. Germline CDR1 reads LNHDA; CDR2 reads SQIVND (reference sequence). V shed 7 bases and J shed 1 base, with 16 bases lying between them. There are 15 residues in the CDR3. The CDR3 reads CASKSLGGRNTEAFF. The CDR3 bases are TGTGCCAGTAAGTCCCTCGGAGGGCGGAACACTGAAGCTTTCTTT.

The V call is TRBV19, the J call TRBJ2-7; D not certain. The CDR3 has 11 amino acids. Between the trimmed V and J ends, which lost 4 bases and 2 bases, there was a span of 3 bases. Per the germline V gene, CDR1 is LNHDA and CDR2 is SQIVND (reference sequence). The CDR3 loop reads CASSTTYEQYF. CDR3 nucleotide sequence: TGTGCCAGTAGTACAACCTACGAGCAGTACTTC.

The chain carries TRBV4-3 and TRBJ2-5; TRBD2 agrees at 7 bases. CDR1 is LGHNA, CDR2 YSLEER, per germline. The CDR3 runs 15 residues. Trimming at V came to 4 bases and at J to 4 bases, leaving 9 bases not matched to a gene. CDR3 region: CASSRGGSLRETQYF. CDR3 sequence (DNA): TGCGCCAGCAGCCGGGGAGGGAGCCTCAGAGAGACCCAGTACTTC.

The rearrangement links TRBV6-2 or TRBV6-3 to TRBJ2-1; 14 positions match TRBD2. Trimming took 5 bases from V and 4 from J; bases not matched to a gene: 13. Germline CDR1 is MNHEY and CDR2 is SVGEGT. This CDR3 region has 19 residues. Written as DNA, the CDR3 is TGTGCCAGCAGTGACGGACTAGCGGGAGGCTCCTTTTTTTACAATGAGCAGTTCTTC. Its protein product is CASSDGLAGGSFFYNEQFF.

The chain carries TRBV11-2 and TRBJ1-6, with no clear D. Trimming removed 5 bases from V and 0 bases from J, with 14 bases in between. The CDR3 runs to 17 residues. CDR1 and CDR2 from the germline V gene are SGHAT and FQNNGV. The chain's CDR3 is CASSLTALSSYNSPLHF. In DNA, the CDR3 is TGTGCCAGCAGCCTCACAGCTCTGAGCTCCTATAATTCACCCCTCCACTTT.

The rearrangement joins TRBV6-2 or TRBV6-3 to TRBJ1-4; D perhaps matches TRBD1 (5 bases). V was clipped by 0 bases and J by 0 bases, with 17 bases between them. Looked up from germline, CDR1 is MNHEY and CDR2 is SVGEGT. CDR3 length: 19 amino acids. The CDR3 DNA is TGTGCCAGCAGTTACTCGGGGCCAGGAAGAACTGCAACTAATGAAAAACTGTTTTTT. This gives the protein CASSYSGPGRTATNEKLFF.

V is TRBV7-2 and J is TRBJ2-2; the match to TRBD2 covers 12 bases. CDR1 and CDR2 (germline): SGHTA, FQGNSA. The trim removed 0 bases at V and 5 bases at J, leaving 19 bases unmatched. This CDR3 spans 22 amino acids. The CDR3 sequence is CASSLAFPSGRARAIGTGELFF. The CDR3 region has the DNA TGTGCCAGCAGCTTAGCGTTCCCTAGCGGGAGGGCCCGGGCGATCGGGACCGGGGAGCTGTTTTTT.

This chain links TRBV14 with TRBJ1-2; TRBD1 might be the D (5 bases). Per germline, CDR1 SGHDN and CDR2 FVKESK. This CDR3 comprises 15 residues. Trimming pared 1 base from V and 5 bases from J, leaving 14 bases between. As DNA, the CDR3 is TGTGCCAGCAGCCAAGGTCTGGGGAAGGGGTATGGCTACACCTTC. This encodes CASSQGLGKGYGYTF. Looking up the rest from reference TRBV14 and TRBJ1-2 gives the full variable domain: EAGVTQFPSHSVIEKGQTVTLRCDPISGHDNLYWYRRVMGKEIKFLLHFVKESKQDESGMPNNRFLAERTGGTYSTLKVQPAELEDSGVYFCASSQGLGKGYGYTFGSGTRLTVV.

This sequence joins TRBV10-3 and TRBJ1-5; 8 bases match TRBD1. Germline V gives CDR1 ENHRY, CDR2 SYGVKD. V shed 5 bases, J shed 6 bases, and the junction held 6 bases outside the gene matches. The CDR3 length is 14 residues. The DNA of the CDR3 is TGTGCCATCAGTCCCGACAGGGGTATTCAGCCCCAGCATTTT. Translation gives CAISPDRGIQPQHF.

The chain carries TRBV27 and TRBJ1-6; D uncertain. The CDR3 contains 14 residues. Looked up from germline, CDR1 is MNHEY and CDR2 is SMNVEV (reference sequence). The V gene lost 0 bases and the J gene lost 8 bases, with 8 bases spanning the gap. The CDR3 protein is CASSLSQIYSPLHF. The CDR3 coding sequence is TGTGCCAGCAGTTTATCCCAGATTTATTCACCCCTCCACTTT.

The J gene is TRBJ1-4, the V gene TRBV10-3; D uncertain. V was pared by 0 bases and J by 4 bases, with 9 bases between. The CDR3 covers 15 residues. Germline CDR1 ENHRY, CDR2 SYGVKD. The CDR3 sequence is CAISESSTLNEKLFF. CDR3 DNA: TGTGCCATCAGTGAGTCGAGTACCCTTAATGAAAAACTGTTTTTT.

This rearrangement joins TRBV29-1 to TRBJ1-1; TRBD1 agrees at 9 bases. The ends lost 6 bases at V and 3 bases at J; junction bases unmatched: 5. This CDR3 has 13 amino acids. The germline gives CDR1 SQVTM, CDR2 ANQGSEA. The CDR3 loop is CSVTGGAYTEAFF. CDR3 nucleotides: TGCAGCGTAACAGGGGGCGCGTACACTGAAGCTTTCTTT.

This clone was seen only a few times. The V and J genes are TRBV6-5 and TRBJ2-5; possibly TRBD1 for D (6 bases). This CDR3 comprises 13 residues. Germline values: CDR1 MNHEY, CDR2 SVGAGI. The V gene lost 7 bases and the J gene lost 5 bases, with 14 bases spanning the gap. DNA of the CDR3: TGTGCCAGCACCGACAGGACGGGGGAGACCCAGTACTTC. Its protein product is CASTDRTGETQYF.

The chain combines TRBV2 with TRBJ1-4; 8 bases match TRBD1. This CDR3 is 13 amino acids long. The J segment lost 8 bases and the V segment lost 9 bases, leaving 8 bases of the junction unmatched. Germline values: CDR1 SNHLY, CDR2 FYNNEI. CDR3 nucleotide sequence: TGTGCCAGGGGACAGGAGGCCGAAGAAAAACTGTTTTTT. This translates into CARGQEAEEKLFF.

This rearrangement joins TRBV7-2 to TRBJ2-7, with 7 bases fitting TRBD1. The CDR3 covers 14 residues. Trimming took 5 bases from V and 7 from J; bases not matched to a gene: 11. Looked up from germline, CDR1 is SGHTA and CDR2 is FQGNSA. The CDR3, as DNA: TGTGCCAGCAGCAGAGACAGGGTGGCTTTTGAGCAGTACTTC. Its protein product is CASSRDRVAFEQYF.

This chain uses TRBV12-5 with TRBJ2-3, with D tentatively TRBD2 (5 bases). V was clipped by 7 bases and J by 1 base, with 15 bases between them. From germline, CDR1 is LGHNT and CDR2 FRNRAP. This CDR3 region has 15 residues. Here the CDR3 reads CASALRGAGTDTQYF. The CDR3 bases are TGTGCTAGTGCCCTCCGGGGAGCCGGCACAGATACGCAGTATTTT.